One TCR beta chain is described in this entry. The CDR3 has 14 residues. Losses at the gene ends were 4 bases for V and 7 bases for J; bases not matched to a gene: 7. The germline gives CDR1 ENHRY, CDR2 SYGVKD. The record originates from a study of blood T cell repertoires in COVID-19. The assay was immunoSEQ multiplex PCR, and TCRdb's table has in-frame clones only and misses some. Of some 56,000 clones listed, 80% to 85% are singletons. Sequences were obtained from peripheral blood. The chain couples TRBV10-3 to TRBJ1-2; 9 positions agree with TRBD1. This receptor was obtained from a woman over 75 with active or convalescent COVID-19. The CDR3 sequence is CAISGRTGEGGYTF. Here the CDR3 DNA reads TGTGCCATCAGTGGGAGGACAGGGGAGGGTGGCTACACCTTC.